These 19 T cell receptor beta chains came from one sample sequenced in a study of T cell clonotyping in hematopoietic cell transplantation. Profiling relied on immunoSEQ multiplex PCR, and the TCRdb table lists in-frame clones only, not all of them. Of about 27,000 clones detected, less than 75% appear once; the ten largest clones hold about 5.9%. As to time point: recipient sample about 28 days before transplant, after cytoreduction. Sequencing used peripheral blood mononuclear cells, obtained before stem cell transplant. Receptors originate from a man aged 50-59 years with myelodysplastic syndrome. Some clones in this sample may be carry-over from other donors' samples.

The chain is built from TRBV28 and TRBJ1-3; no definite D call. CDR1 and CDR2 (germline): MDHEN, SYDVKM. Trimming left V 3 bases short and J 3 bases short, with 3 bases between. This CDR3 has 12 amino acids. The CDR3 protein is CASSLVGNTIYF. The CDR3 DNA reads TGTGCCAGCAGTTTGGTTGGAAACACCATATATTTT. The entire variable domain, with the rest obtained from reference TRBV28 and TRBJ1-3, is as follows: DVKVTQSSRYLVKRTGEKVFLECVQDMDHENMFWYRQDPGLGLRLIYFSYDVKMKEKGDIPEGYSVSREKKERFSLILESASTNQTSMYLCASSLVGNTIYFGEGSWLTVV.

This rearrangement joins TRBV29-1 to TRBJ2-5; weak D call: TRBD2 (5 bases). The V and J ends lost 3 bases and 5 bases respectively, with 10 bases between them. This CDR3 comprises 12 residues. CDR1 SQVTM and CDR2 ANQGSEA come from the germline V gene. In DNA, the CDR3 is TGCAGCGTTGATTCCCGAGGGGAGACCCAGTACTTC. Its protein product is CSVDSRGETQYF.

The genes are TRBV4-2 and TRBJ2-7; 11 bases line up with TRBD2. Trimming cost V 2 bases and J 2 bases; bases outside gene matches: 5. CDR3 length: 16 amino acids. CDR1 is LGHNA and CDR2 is YNFKEQ in the germline V gene. The CDR3 bases are TGTGCCAGCAGCCAACCGGGACTAGCGGAGACCTACGAGCAGTACTTC. This translates into CASSQPGLAETYEQYF.

Points on this clone: A read error may produce the germline difference seen at one junction end. Here the CDR3 reads CASSLEQSSRAQVF. The CDR3 bases are TGCGCCAGCAGCTTGGAACAGAGTTCTAGGGCGCAGGTCTTC. This rearrangement joins TRBV5-1 to TRBJ2-1; D is unclear. CDR3 size: 14 residues. Germline CDR1 is SGHRS and CDR2 is YFSETQ.

In its sample, this clone was seen once. J is TRBJ2-5 and V is TRBV6-6, with 9 positions matching TRBD2. Germline-derived CDR1 and CDR2 are MNHNY and SVGAGI (reference sequence). The CDR3 sequence is 14 residues long. With 8 bases clipped from V and 4 bases from J, the junction kept 8 bases outside the gene matches. CDR3 region: CASLSGRGGETQYF. CDR3 nucleotide sequence: TGTGCCAGCCTTAGCGGGAGAGGGGGAGAGACCCAGTACTTC.

The CDR3 DNA reads TGTGCCAGCAGCGTAGGTGACGACACTGAAGCTTTCTTT. Its protein product is CASSVGDDTEAFF. The V and J genes are TRBV9 and TRBJ1-1; D is undetermined. The CDR3 consists of 13 residues. Germline values: CDR1 SGDLS, CDR2 YYNGEE. V lost 0 bases to trimming and J lost 3 bases, with 6 bases between them. Based on the CDR3 plus reference TRBV9 and TRBJ1-1, the full variable domain is DSGVTQTPKHLITATGQRVTLRCSPRSGDLSVYWYQQSLDQGLQFLIQYYNGEERAKGNILERFSAQQFPDLHSELNLSSLELGDSALYFCASSVGDDTEAFFGQGTRLTVV.

The rearrangement joins TRBV30 to TRBJ1-6; D call uncertain. This CDR3 contains 15 residues. In germline, CDR1 is GTSNPN, CDR2 SVGIG (reference sequence). Deletions cut 1 base from V and 2 bases from J, with 9 bases between. The CDR3 is CAWSGGGTYNSPLHF. In DNA form, the CDR3 reads TGTGCCTGGAGTGGAGGAGGGACCTATAATTCACCCCTCCACTTT. The variable domain in full, with the rest retrieved from reference TRBV30 and TRBJ1-6, is SQTIHQWPATLVQPVGSPLSLECTVEGTSNPNLYWYRQAAGRGLQLLFYSVGIGQISSEVPQNLSASRPQDRQFILSSKKLLLSDSGFYLCAWSGGGTYNSPLHFGNGTRLTVT.

The CDR3 coding sequence is TGTGCCAGCAGCTTGGGCGGATCCTACAATGAGCAGTTCTTC. Protein sequence: CASSLGGSYNEQFF. J is TRBJ2-1 and V is TRBV7-2, with no clear D. CDR1 and CDR2 from the germline V gene are SGHTA and FQGNSA. The germline V and J ends were trimmed by 3 bases and 1 base, with 7 bases remaining between them. The CDR3 has 14 amino acids.

The chain carries TRBV19 and TRBJ1-1; the D gene is possibly TRBD1 (6 bases). Germline V lookup: CDR1 LNHDA, CDR2 SQIVND (reference sequence). Trimming took 3 bases from V and 1 from J, leaving 12 bases between them. The CDR3 consists of 15 residues. The CDR3 DNA is TGTGCCAGTAGTATCCCAGGGGCCGGGAACACTGAAGCTTTCTTT. Protein product: CASSIPGAGNTEAFF.

Only one count was recorded for this clone. J is TRBJ2-1 and V is TRBV30; D is possibly TRBD1 (5 bases). Deletions cut 5 bases from V and 0 bases from J, with 8 bases between. CDR3 size: 13 residues. CDR1 and CDR2 from the germline V gene are GTSNPN and SVGIG (reference sequence). The CDR3, as DNA: TGTGCCTGGGGCCAGGGCTCCTACAATGAGCAGTTCTTC. It translates to CAWGQGSYNEQFF.

The rearrangement links TRBV30 to TRBJ1-3, with no clear D. The CDR3 runs to 11 residues. V lost 7 bases, J lost 4 bases, and 8 bases lay in between. Germline CDR1 is GTSNPN and CDR2 is SVGIG (reference sequence). The CDR3 sequence is CASPGGNTIYF. CDR3 coding DNA: TGTGCCTCCCCGGGGGGAAACACCATATATTTT.

The rearrangement joins TRBV6-5 to TRBJ1-1; 8 positions agree with TRBD1. The trim removed 5 bases at V and 4 bases at J, leaving 9 bases unmatched. CDR3 length: 15 amino acids. CDR1 is MNHEY and CDR2 is SVGAGI in the germline V gene. In DNA, the CDR3 is TGTGCCAGCAGTACCCACACAGGGGGGGTCACTGAAGCTTTCTTT. It is translated as CASSTHTGGVTEAFF.

This clone occurred a few times. The chain recombines TRBV4-1 with TRBJ1-2; D perhaps matches TRBD1 (6 bases). From germline, CDR1 is MGHRA and CDR2 YSYEKL. This CDR3 is built from 14 residues. Trimming stripped 8 bases from V and 3 bases from J, with 16 bases between. This chain's CDR3 is CASGWTVGYYGYTF. The CDR3, as DNA: TGCGCCAGCGGATGGACAGTTGGATACTATGGCTACACCTTC.

The genes are TRBV6-6 and TRBJ2-2, with D uncertain. Germline loops: CDR1 MNHNY, CDR2 SVGAGI (reference sequence). This CDR3 comprises 13 residues. Trimming removed 4 bases at V and 6 bases at J, with 9 bases between. The CDR3 region is CASSFPPPGELFF. CDR3 DNA sequence: TGTGCCAGCAGTTTCCCCCCTCCCGGGGAGCTGTTTTTT.

The table lists this clone with a few counts. The genes are TRBV6-6 and TRBJ1-2; D gene ambiguous. V lost 2 bases to trimming and J lost 12 bases, with 19 bases between them. Germline CDR1 MNHNY, CDR2 SVGAGI (reference sequence). This CDR3 region has 14 residues. The CDR3 spells CASSYPDGPLNNTF. CDR3 nucleotides: TGTGCCAGCAGTTACCCAGACGGGCCCCTGAACAACACCTTC.

The CDR3 here is CASSLSWDTSYEQYF. Here the CDR3 DNA reads TGTGCCAGCAGTTTATCGTGGGACACTTCCTACGAGCAGTACTTC. The V and J genes are TRBV27 and TRBJ2-7; tentative D call: TRBD1 (6 bases). The CDR3 covers 15 residues. Germline V lookup: CDR1 MNHEY, CDR2 SMNVEV (reference sequence). Between the trimmed V and J ends, which lost 0 bases and 1 base, there was a span of 10 bases.

This clone was counted a few times. CDR3 DNA: TGTGCCAGCAGTGCCCGACGGGAGGGGACAGATACGCAGTATTTT. As protein: CASSARREGTDTQYF. The chain recombines TRBV6-1 with TRBJ2-3; 8 nucleotides match TRBD2. The CDR3 runs to 15 residues. V gave up 4 bases and J gave up 3 bases; unmatched junction bases: 6. Looked up from germline, CDR1 is MNHNS and CDR2 is SASEGT.

The V call is TRBV6-7, the J call TRBJ1-6, with no clear D. TRBV6-7 is classed as an ORF, of uncertain function. The CDR3 covers 21 residues. Trimming stripped 0 bases from V and 10 bases from J, with 31 bases between. CDR3 protein: CASSYSRREPKMNRARSPLHF. CDR3 bases: TGTGCCAGCAGTTACTCCCGTCGTGAACCGAAGATGAACCGGGCTAGGTCACCCCTCCACTTT.

The CDR3 nucleotides are TGTGCCAGCAGCGGCGAAGGAGGGACTGAAGCCTACGAGCAGTACTTC. This translates into CASSGEGGTEAYEQYF. V gene TRBV9 combines with J gene TRBJ2-7; maybe TRBD2 (6 bases). V gave up 3 bases and J gave up 2 bases, with 18 bases separating them. CDR3 length: 16 amino acids. Germline lookup yields CDR1 SGDLS and CDR2 YYNGEE.